The rows below give T cell receptor beta chains drawn from one sample of a study of PD-1 blockade in classical Hodgkin lymphoma. Libraries were prepared by immunoSEQ multiplex PCR; TCRdb keeps only in-frame clonotypes and omits some of them. This table holds about 21,000 clones, 88% found once. The specimen was CD8+ T cells from blood, collected before the fourth cycle of nivolumab. The receptors here all came from a human donor with classical Hodgkin lymphoma. Both conserved end residues are part of each CDR3. D genes are given only for firm matches. Not all rows give a size; the values are once, few, many and, for expanded clones, a class.

d_call: NA
j_call: TRBJ2-6
v_call: TRBV25-1
cdr3_length: 13
clone_size: NA
cdr3_aa: CASSEAGANVLTF
cdr3_nt: TGTGCCAGCAGTGAAGCTGGGGCCAACGTCCTGACTTTC

d_call: NA
j_call: TRBJ1-2
v_call: TRBV27
cdr3_length: 12
clone_size: few
cdr3_aa: CASRGGGDGYTF
cdr3_nt: TGTGCCAGCAGGGGTGGAGGGGATGGCTACACCTTC

d_call: TRBD2
j_call: TRBJ2-4
v_call: TRBV7-6
cdr3_length: 16
clone_size: NA
cdr3_aa: CASSLEVAGARNIQYF
cdr3_nt: TGTGCCAGCAGCTTAGAGGTAGCGGGAGCACGAAACATTCAGTACTTC

d_call: TRBD1
j_call: TRBJ1-2
v_call: TRBV6-1
cdr3_length: 13
clone_size: NA
cdr3_aa: CASNVGQYYGYTF
cdr3_nt: TGTGCCAGCAACGTGGGACAGTACTATGGCTACACCTTC

d_call: NA
j_call: TRBJ2-1
v_call: TRBV9
cdr3_length: 13
clone_size: NA
cdr3_aa: CASSGAVYNEQFF
cdr3_nt: TGTGCCAGCAGCGGGGCGGTCTACAATGAGCAGTTCTTC

d_call: TRBD2
j_call: TRBJ2-1
v_call: TRBV7-8
cdr3_length: 17
clone_size: once
cdr3_aa: CASRFPLLAGGNNEQFF
cdr3_nt: TGTGCCAGCAGATTCCCCCTACTAGCGGGAGGGAATAATGAGCAGTTCTTC

d_call: NA
j_call: TRBJ1-4
v_call: TRBV7-6
cdr3_length: 14
clone_size: NA
cdr3_aa: CASSPNRRGEKLFF
cdr3_nt: TGTGCCAGCAGCCCCAACCGAAGGGGCGAAAAACTGTTTTTT

d_call: TRBD1
j_call: TRBJ2-5
v_call: TRBV6-5
cdr3_length: 14
clone_size: once
cdr3_aa: CASSPQGVAETQYF
cdr3_nt: TGTGCCAGCAGTCCCCAGGGGGTCGCGGAGACCCAGTACTTC

d_call: NA
j_call: TRBJ2-2
v_call: TRBV5-4
cdr3_length: 15
clone_size: NA
cdr3_aa: CAGEPGTTLTGELFF
cdr3_nt: TGTGCGGGAGAGCCGGGGACAACGCTGACCGGGGAGCTGTTTTTT

d_call: TRBD1
j_call: TRBJ2-5
v_call: TRBV18
cdr3_length: 16
clone_size: NA
cdr3_aa: CASFSMRQGARETQYF
cdr3_nt: TGTGCCAGCTTCTCCATGCGACAGGGGGCCCGCGAGACCCAGTACTTC

d_call: TRBD2
j_call: TRBJ2-7
v_call: TRBV28
cdr3_length: 13
clone_size: NA
cdr3_aa: CASGLAGKVEQYF
cdr3_nt: TGTGCCAGCGGACTAGCGGGGAAGGTCGAGCAGTACTTC

d_call: TRBD1
j_call: TRBJ1-2
v_call: TRBV27
cdr3_length: 15
clone_size: few
cdr3_aa: CASSFRTGYSEGYTF
cdr3_nt: TGTGCCAGCAGTTTCCGGACAGGGTACTCAGAAGGCTACACCTTC

d_call: TRBD1
j_call: TRBJ1-5
v_call: TRBV7-9
cdr3_length: 14
clone_size: NA
cdr3_aa: CASSQGQVHQPQHF
cdr3_nt: TGTGCCAGCAGCCAGGGACAGGTCCATCAGCCCCAGCATTTT

d_call: NA
j_call: TRBJ2-6
v_call: TRBV16
cdr3_length: 14
clone_size: NA
cdr3_aa: CASSQPSGANVLTF
cdr3_nt: TGTGCCAGCAGCCAACCCTCTGGGGCCAACGTCCTGACTTTC

d_call: TRBD2
j_call: TRBJ2-2
v_call: TRBV9
cdr3_length: 19
clone_size: NA
cdr3_aa: CASSVSRSSGGPNTGELFF
cdr3_nt: TGTGCCAGCAGCGTATCCCGCTCTAGCGGGGGCCCGAACACCGGGGAGCTGTTTTTT

d_call: NA
j_call: TRBJ1-1
v_call: TRBV2
cdr3_length: 12
clone_size: few
cdr3_aa: CASSDRNTEAFF
cdr3_nt: TGTGCCAGCAGTGACAGGAACACTGAAGCTTTCTTT

d_call: NA
j_call: TRBJ1-3
v_call: TRBV9
cdr3_length: 14
clone_size: NA
cdr3_aa: CASSMGGRGNTIYF
cdr3_nt: TGTGCCAGCAGTATGGGGGGAAGAGGAAACACCATATATTTT

d_call: NA
j_call: TRBJ2-3
v_call: TRBV7-8
cdr3_length: 14
clone_size: NA
cdr3_aa: CASSSSRNTDTQYF
cdr3_nt: TGTGCCAGCAGCTCGTCGAGAAACACAGATACGCAGTATTTT

d_call: NA
j_call: TRBJ2-7
v_call: TRBV7-9
cdr3_length: 12
clone_size: NA
cdr3_aa: CASSFRGYEQYF
cdr3_nt: TGTGCCAGCAGCTTCCGGGGCTACGAGCAGTACTTC

d_call: NA
j_call: TRBJ2-1
v_call: TRBV19
cdr3_length: 15
clone_size: NA
cdr3_aa: CASNPAHGHYNEQFF
cdr3_nt: TGTGCCAGTAATCCTGCCCATGGTCACTACAATGAGCAGTTCTTC

d_call: NA
j_call: TRBJ1-3
v_call: TRBV9
cdr3_length: 17
clone_size: NA
cdr3_aa: CASSETGGAGRGNTIYF
cdr3_nt: TGTGCCAGCAGCGAGACGGGGGGAGCAGGGAGAGGAAACACCATATATTTT

d_call: TRBD1
j_call: TRBJ1-5
v_call: TRBV7-6
cdr3_length: 13
clone_size: NA
cdr3_aa: CASSRGQNQPQHF
cdr3_nt: TGTGCCAGCAGCCGGGGACAGAATCAGCCCCAGCATTTT

d_call: NA
j_call: TRBJ2-7
v_call: TRBV28
cdr3_length: 17
clone_size: NA
cdr3_aa: CASSLTRGGGPGGEQYF
cdr3_nt: TGTGCCAGCAGTCTTACCAGGGGTGGGGGTCCCGGAGGAGAGCAGTACTTC

d_call: NA
j_call: TRBJ2-7
v_call: TRBV7-9
cdr3_length: 14
clone_size: few
cdr3_aa: CASSLQGLPYEQYF
cdr3_nt: TGTGCCAGCAGCTTACAGGGTTTGCCCTACGAGCAGTACTTC

d_call: TRBD1
j_call: TRBJ2-3
v_call: TRBV5-1
cdr3_length: 16
clone_size: NA
cdr3_aa: CASSLAGQGRTDTQYF
cdr3_nt: TGCGCCAGCAGCTTGGCCGGACAGGGTAGGACAGATACGCAGTATTTT

d_call: NA
j_call: TRBJ2-1
v_call: TRBV2
cdr3_length: 13
clone_size: NA
cdr3_aa: CASIGGRGNEQFF
cdr3_nt: TGTGCCAGCATCGGGGGGCGAGGCAATGAGCAGTTCTTC

d_call: TRBD2
j_call: TRBJ2-7
v_call: TRBV30
cdr3_length: 14
clone_size: once
cdr3_aa: CASGGLAGIYEQYF
cdr3_nt: TGTGCCTCCGGGGGACTAGCGGGAATCTACGAGCAGTACTTC

d_call: TRBD2
j_call: TRBJ2-3
v_call: TRBV9
cdr3_length: 16
clone_size: NA
cdr3_aa: CASSPRPGGPRDTQYF
cdr3_nt: TGTGCCAGCAGCCCACGCCCGGGAGGCCCCCGGGATACGCAGTATTTT

d_call: NA
j_call: TRBJ2-1
v_call: TRBV9
cdr3_length: 15
clone_size: NA
cdr3_aa: CASSVVGVSYNEQFF
cdr3_nt: TGTGCCAGCAGCGTAGTAGGGGTTTCCTACAATGAGCAGTTCTTC

d_call: NA
j_call: TRBJ2-1
v_call: TRBV5-1
cdr3_length: 16
clone_size: NA
cdr3_aa: CASSLGPDSGMNEQFF
cdr3_nt: TGCGCCAGCAGCTTGGGCCCAGACAGTGGAATGAATGAGCAGTTCTTC

d_call: NA
j_call: TRBJ1-1
v_call: TRBV5-1
cdr3_length: 13
clone_size: NA
cdr3_aa: CASSLVDNTEAFF
cdr3_nt: TGCGCCAGCAGCTTGGTTGATAACACTGAAGCTTTCTTT

d_call: NA
j_call: TRBJ2-3
v_call: TRBV7-2
cdr3_length: 14
clone_size: NA
cdr3_aa: CASSREGVGDTQYF
cdr3_nt: TGTGCCAGCAGCCGTGAGGGGGTGGGAGATACGCAGTATTTT

d_call: NA
j_call: TRBJ1-3
v_call: TRBV4-1
cdr3_length: 12
clone_size: NA
cdr3_aa: CASSQAGDIIYF
cdr3_nt: TGCGCCAGCAGCCAAGCGGGAGACATCATATATTTT

d_call: NA
j_call: TRBJ2-3
v_call: TRBV28
cdr3_length: 14
clone_size: NA
cdr3_aa: CASRPLGIAQAQYF
cdr3_nt: TGTGCCAGCAGGCCTCTGGGGATAGCTCAAGCGCAGTATTTT

d_call: NA
j_call: TRBJ1-2
v_call: TRBV2
cdr3_length: 16
clone_size: NA
cdr3_aa: CASSPLPGETNYGYTF
cdr3_nt: TGTGCCAGCAGTCCCCTCCCAGGGGAAACTAACTATGGCTACACCTTC

d_call: NA
j_call: TRBJ2-7
v_call: TRBV9
cdr3_length: 12
clone_size: NA
cdr3_aa: CASSVDNDEQYF
cdr3_nt: TGTGCCAGCAGCGTAGACAACGACGAGCAGTACTTC

d_call: NA
j_call: TRBJ2-1
v_call: TRBV7-2
cdr3_length: 15
clone_size: NA
cdr3_aa: CASSRRPVESNEQFF
cdr3_nt: TGTGCCAGCAGCCGACGCCCTGTGGAGTCCAATGAGCAGTTCTTC

d_call: NA
j_call: TRBJ2-4
v_call: TRBV28
cdr3_length: 17
clone_size: NA
cdr3_aa: CASSDTSTTSSGDIQYF
cdr3_nt: TGTGCCAGCAGTGATACCTCAACGACTAGTTCGGGGGACATTCAGTACTTC